Presented here are 3 T cell receptor beta chains from one specimen sequenced in a study of blood T cell repertoires in COVID-19. The repertoire was sequenced with immunoSEQ multiplex PCR; TCRdb's copy has only in-frame clones and lacks some. The data show around 140,000 clones, roughly 80% seen once. Sequencing was carried out using peripheral blood. The receptors were gathered from a human donor in a cohort sampled during active COVID-19.

J is TRBJ1-2 and V is TRBV7-9; D might be TRBD1 (6 bases). CDR1 and CDR2 (germline): SEHNR, FQNEAQ (reference sequence). This CDR3 is 15 amino acids long. Trimming stripped 1 base from V and 6 bases from J, with 15 bases between. The CDR3 DNA follows: TGTGCCAGCAGCTTAGATCAGGGGCCTGGAGATGGCTACACCTTC. Protein: CASSLDQGPGDGYTF. Complete variable domain (other parts from reference TRBV7-9 and TRBJ1-2): DTGVSQNPRHKITKRGQNVTFRCDPISEHNRLYWYRQTLGQGPEFLTYFQNEAQLEKSRLLSDRFSAERPKGSFSTLEIQRTEQGDSAMYLCASSLDQGPGDGYTFGSGTRLTVV.

This chain links TRBV11-3 with TRBJ2-6; TRBD2 matches at 7 bases. The CDR3 totals 17 residues. With V trimmed by 1 base and J by 0 bases, 3 bases remained unmatched. CDR1 SGHNT and CDR2 YENEEA come from the germline V gene. CDR3 region: CASSLGLAYSGANVLTF. The CDR3 nucleotides are TGTGCCAGCAGCTTAGGACTAGCCTACTCTGGGGCCAACGTCCTGACTTTC.

The chain links TRBV5-1 to TRBJ2-3; 8 bases are shared with TRBD1. CDR1 and CDR2 from the germline V gene are SGHRS and YFSETQ. The V segment lost 4 bases and the J segment 4 bases; nucleotides outside the gene matches: 5. The CDR3 length is 14 residues. The CDR3: CASSERTGPDTQYF. DNA for the CDR3: TGCGCCAGCAGCGAACGGACAGGGCCAGATACGCAGTATTTT. The full variable domain, with the rest looked up from reference TRBV5-1 and TRBJ2-3, is KAGVTQTPRYLIKTRGQQVTLSCSPISGHRSVSWYQQTPGQGLQFLFEYFSETQRNKGNFPGRFSGRQFSNSRSEMNVSTLELGDSALYLCASSERTGPDTQYFGPGTRLTVL.